This TCR beta chain was retrieved from a study of shared T cell receptors in the human thymus. Only in-frame clones appear in the TCRdb table, and some are missing; sequencing was by immunoSEQ multiplex PCR. The table lists 650,000 to 950,000 clones, 70% to 90% of them singletons. This CDR3 contains 17 residues. Germline V gene lookup returns CDR1 LNHDA and CDR2 SQIVND (reference sequence). Trimming left V 3 bases short and J 4 bases short, with 21 bases between. These data also formed part of another study, on human thymus T cells. This second study says: The people who donated were healthy Finnish babies having corrective surgery for congenital heart defects. Corrective cardiac surgery supplied the resected thymus tissue. Across thymic and blood repertoires, the usage of V and J genes appeared to be biased. Unrelated individuals reportedly shared highly overlapping thymic TCR repertoires.

The TCR originated in a girl less than two years old with a congenital heart defect. The chain is built from TRBV19 and TRBJ1-2; D is possibly TRBD1 (5 bases). Source material: thymocytes. CDR3 sequence: CASSMGHQGHPSYGYTF. The CDR3 nucleotides read TGTGCCAGTAGTATGGGGCATCAAGGTCATCCTTCCTATGGCTACACCTTC.